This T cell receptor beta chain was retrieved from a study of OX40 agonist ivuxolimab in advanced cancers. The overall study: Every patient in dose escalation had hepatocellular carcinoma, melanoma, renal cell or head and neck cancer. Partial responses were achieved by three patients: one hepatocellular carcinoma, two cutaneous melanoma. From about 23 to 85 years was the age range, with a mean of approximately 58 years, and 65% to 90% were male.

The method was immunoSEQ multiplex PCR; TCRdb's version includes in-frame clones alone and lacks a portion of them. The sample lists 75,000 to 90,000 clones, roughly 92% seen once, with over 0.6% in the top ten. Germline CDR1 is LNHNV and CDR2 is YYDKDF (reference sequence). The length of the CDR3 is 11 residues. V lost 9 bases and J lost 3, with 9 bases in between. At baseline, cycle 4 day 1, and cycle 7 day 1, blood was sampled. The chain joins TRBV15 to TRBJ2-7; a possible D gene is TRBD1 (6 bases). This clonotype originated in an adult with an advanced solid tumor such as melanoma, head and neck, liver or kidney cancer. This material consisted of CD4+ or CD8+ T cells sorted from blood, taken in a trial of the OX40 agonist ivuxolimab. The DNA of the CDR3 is TGTGCCACTGGGGGACACTACGAGCAGTACTTC. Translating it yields CATGGHYEQYF.